Sequencing of this T cell receptor (beta chain) was carried out in a study of vaccination and CD4 T cells after COVID-19. V trimming: 6 bases; J trimming: 4 bases; junction bases outside the gene matches: 8. This CDR3 comprises 15 residues. In germline, CDR1 is MNHNS, CDR2 SASEGT. Sequenced with the Oncomine TCR Beta short-read assay was DNA taken from cultured CD4+ T cells. MiXCR was run by TCRdb on the PCR reads, yielding one entry per CDR3 protein. The sample yields 15,000 to 20,000 distinct CDR3 sequences, roughly 62% seen once. Sample treatment: roughly ten-day PBMC culture with coronavirus spike peptide pools or control peptides (ViraFEST assay). ViraFEST stimulated the growth of antigen-specific T cells using peptide pools and subsequently profiled their TCRs by sequencing. There are a few counts of this clonotype. The antigen is unknown.

The TCR comes from a human donor who had recovered from COVID-19. This chain connects TRBV6-1 to TRBJ2-7, with 11 bases identical to TRBD2. The material was CD4+ T cells from blood, cultured in vitro, obtained after SARS-CoV-2 vaccination. CDR3 nucleotides: TGTGCCAGCAGACCCGGGACTAGCGGTATTTACGAGCAGTACTTC. Protein: CASRPGTSGIYEQYF.